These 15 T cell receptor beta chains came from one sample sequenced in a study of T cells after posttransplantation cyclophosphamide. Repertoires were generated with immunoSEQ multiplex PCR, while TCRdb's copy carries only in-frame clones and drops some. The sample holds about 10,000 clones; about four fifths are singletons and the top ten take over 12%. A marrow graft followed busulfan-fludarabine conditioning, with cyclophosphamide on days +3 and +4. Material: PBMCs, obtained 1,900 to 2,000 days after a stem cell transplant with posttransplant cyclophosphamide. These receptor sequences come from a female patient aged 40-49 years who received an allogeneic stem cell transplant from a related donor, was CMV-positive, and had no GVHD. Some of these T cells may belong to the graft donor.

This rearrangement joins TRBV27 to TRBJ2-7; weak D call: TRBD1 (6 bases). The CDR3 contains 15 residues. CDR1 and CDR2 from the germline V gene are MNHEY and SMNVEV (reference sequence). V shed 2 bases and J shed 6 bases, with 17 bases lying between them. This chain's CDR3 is CASSLLANRVAEQYF. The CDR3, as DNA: TGTGCCAGCAGTTTACTGGCGAACAGGGTGGCCGAGCAGTACTTC.

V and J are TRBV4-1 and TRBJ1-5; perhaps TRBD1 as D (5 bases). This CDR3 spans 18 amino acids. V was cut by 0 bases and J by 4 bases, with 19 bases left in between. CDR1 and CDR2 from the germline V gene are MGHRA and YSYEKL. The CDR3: CASSQDSSGRGWNQPQHF. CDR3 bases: TGCGCCAGCAGCCAAGATTCGTCAGGAAGGGGATGGAATCAGCCCCAGCATTTT.

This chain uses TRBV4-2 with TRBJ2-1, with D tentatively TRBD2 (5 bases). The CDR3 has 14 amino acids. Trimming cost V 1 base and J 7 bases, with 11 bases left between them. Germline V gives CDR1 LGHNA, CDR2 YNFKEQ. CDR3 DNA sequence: TGTGCCAGCAGCCAAGGAGAGCTAGCTAATGAGCAGTTCTTC. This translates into CASSQGELANEQFF.

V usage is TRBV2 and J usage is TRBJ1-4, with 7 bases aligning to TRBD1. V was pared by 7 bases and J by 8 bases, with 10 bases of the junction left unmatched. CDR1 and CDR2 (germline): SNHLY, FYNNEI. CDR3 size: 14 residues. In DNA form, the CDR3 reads TGTGCCAGCAACAGAGGGGGCGCGGGGGAAAAACTGTTTTTT. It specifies CASNRGGAGEKLFF.

The CDR3 protein is CASSTRTGANYGYTF. The CDR3 DNA is TGTGCCAGCAGCACAAGGACAGGGGCCAACTATGGCTACACCTTC. V and J are TRBV7-9 and TRBJ1-2; TRBD1 matches at 9 bases. Trimming removed 5 bases from V and 2 bases from J; junction bases left unmatched: 6. The length of the CDR3 is 15 residues. In germline, CDR1 is SEHNR, CDR2 FQNEAQ (reference sequence).

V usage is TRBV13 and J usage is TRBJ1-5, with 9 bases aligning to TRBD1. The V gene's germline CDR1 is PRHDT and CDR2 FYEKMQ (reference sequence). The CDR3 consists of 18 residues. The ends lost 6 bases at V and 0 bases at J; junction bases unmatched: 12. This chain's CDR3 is CASSYRGLGGNSNQPQHF. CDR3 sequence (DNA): TGTGCCAGCAGTTACAGGGGGCTCGGGGGTAATAGCAATCAGCCCCAGCATTTT.

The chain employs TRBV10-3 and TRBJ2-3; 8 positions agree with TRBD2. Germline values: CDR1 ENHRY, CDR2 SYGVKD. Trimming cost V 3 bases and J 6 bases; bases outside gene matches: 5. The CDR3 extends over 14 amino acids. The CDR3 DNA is TGTGCCATCAGTGAAGGACTAGCAAGGGATACGCAGTATTTT. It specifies CAISEGLARDTQYF.

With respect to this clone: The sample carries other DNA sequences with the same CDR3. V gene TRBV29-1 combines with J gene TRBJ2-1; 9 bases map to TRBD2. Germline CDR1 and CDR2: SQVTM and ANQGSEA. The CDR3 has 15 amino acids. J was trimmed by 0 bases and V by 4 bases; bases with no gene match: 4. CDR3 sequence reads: CSVGSAGGSYNEQFF. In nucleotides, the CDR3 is TGCAGCGTTGGGTCAGCGGGGGGCTCCTACAATGAGCAGTTCTTC.

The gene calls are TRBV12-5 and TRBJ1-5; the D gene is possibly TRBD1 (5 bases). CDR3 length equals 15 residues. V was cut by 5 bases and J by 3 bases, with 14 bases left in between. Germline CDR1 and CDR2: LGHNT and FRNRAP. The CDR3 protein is CASGPPGNPNQPQHF. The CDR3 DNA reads TGTGCTAGTGGTCCCCCAGGGAACCCCAATCAGCCCCAGCATTTT.

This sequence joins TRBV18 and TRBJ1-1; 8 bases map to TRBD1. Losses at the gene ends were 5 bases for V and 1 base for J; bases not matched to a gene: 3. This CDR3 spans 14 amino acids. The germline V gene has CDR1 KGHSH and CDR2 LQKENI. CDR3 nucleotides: TGTGCCAGCTCAACAGGGACAGGGAACACTGAAGCTTTCTTT. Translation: CASSTGTGNTEAFF.

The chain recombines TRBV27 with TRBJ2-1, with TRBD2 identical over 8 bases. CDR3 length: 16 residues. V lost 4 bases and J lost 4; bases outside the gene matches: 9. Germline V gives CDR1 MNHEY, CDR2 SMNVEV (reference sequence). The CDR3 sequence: CASSSPGGGRYNEQFF. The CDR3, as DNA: TGTGCCAGCAGTTCCCCGGGGGGGGGCCGGTACAATGAGCAGTTCTTC.

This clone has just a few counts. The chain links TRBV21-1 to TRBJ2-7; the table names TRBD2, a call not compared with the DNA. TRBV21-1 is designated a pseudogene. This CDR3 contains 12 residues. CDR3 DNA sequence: TGTGCCAGCAGCAGACTAGCGGGCGAGCAGTACTTC. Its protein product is CASSRLAGEQYF.

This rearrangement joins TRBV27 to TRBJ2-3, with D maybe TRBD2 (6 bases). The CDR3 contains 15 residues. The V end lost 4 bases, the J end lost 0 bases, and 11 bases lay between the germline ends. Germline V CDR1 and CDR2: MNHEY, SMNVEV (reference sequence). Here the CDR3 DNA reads TGTGCCAGCAGTTCCACGGGGACTAGCACAGATACGCAGTATTTT. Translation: CASSSTGTSTDTQYF.

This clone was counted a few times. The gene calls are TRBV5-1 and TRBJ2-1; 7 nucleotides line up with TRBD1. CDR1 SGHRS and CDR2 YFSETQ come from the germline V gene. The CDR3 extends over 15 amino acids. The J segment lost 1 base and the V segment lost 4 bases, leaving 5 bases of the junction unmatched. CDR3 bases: TGCGCCAGCAGCGAGGGACAGAATTCCTACAATGAGCAGTTCTTC. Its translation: CASSEGQNSYNEQFF.

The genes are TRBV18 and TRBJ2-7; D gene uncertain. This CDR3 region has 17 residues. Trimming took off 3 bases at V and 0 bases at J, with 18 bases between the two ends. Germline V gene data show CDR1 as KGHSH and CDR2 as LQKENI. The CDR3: CASSPPPAAVSSYEQYF. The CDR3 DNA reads TGTGCCAGCTCACCCCCGCCGGCGGCCGTGAGCTCCTACGAGCAGTACTTC.